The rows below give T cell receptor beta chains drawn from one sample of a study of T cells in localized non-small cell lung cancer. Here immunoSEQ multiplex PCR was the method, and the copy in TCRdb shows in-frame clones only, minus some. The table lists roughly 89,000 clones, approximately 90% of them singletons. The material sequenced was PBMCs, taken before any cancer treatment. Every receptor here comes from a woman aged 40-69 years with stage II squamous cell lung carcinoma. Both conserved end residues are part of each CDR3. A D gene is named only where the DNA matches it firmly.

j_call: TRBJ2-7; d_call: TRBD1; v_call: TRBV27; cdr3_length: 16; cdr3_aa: CASSPGPGGSSYEQYF
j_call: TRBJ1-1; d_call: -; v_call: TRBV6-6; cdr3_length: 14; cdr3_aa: CASRGGGWNTEAFF
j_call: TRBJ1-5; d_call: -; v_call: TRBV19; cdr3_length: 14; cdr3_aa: CASSLDGPHQPQHF
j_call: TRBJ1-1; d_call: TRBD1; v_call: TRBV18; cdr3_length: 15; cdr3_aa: CASSPQGTVNTEAFF
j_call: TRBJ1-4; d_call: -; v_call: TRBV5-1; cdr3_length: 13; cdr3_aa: CASSWDPGEKLFF
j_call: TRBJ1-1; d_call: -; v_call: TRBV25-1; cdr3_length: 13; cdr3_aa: CASSEWGDTEAFF
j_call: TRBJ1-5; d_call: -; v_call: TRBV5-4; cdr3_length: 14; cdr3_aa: CASSLGPNNQPQHF
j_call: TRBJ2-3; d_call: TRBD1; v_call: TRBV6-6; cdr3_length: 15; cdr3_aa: CASSLGQGVTDTQYF
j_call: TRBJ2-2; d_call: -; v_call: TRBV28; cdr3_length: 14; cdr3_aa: CASSSDPRFGELFF
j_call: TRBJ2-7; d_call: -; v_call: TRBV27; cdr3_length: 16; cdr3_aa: CASIPSGRGGLGEQYF
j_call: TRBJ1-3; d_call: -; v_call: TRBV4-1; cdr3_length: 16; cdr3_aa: CASSLRATGSGNTIYF
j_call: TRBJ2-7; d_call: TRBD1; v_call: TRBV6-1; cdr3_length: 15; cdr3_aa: CASRNLLTGGYEQYF
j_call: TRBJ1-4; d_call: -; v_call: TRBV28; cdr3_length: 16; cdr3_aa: CASSPNKLGANEKLFF
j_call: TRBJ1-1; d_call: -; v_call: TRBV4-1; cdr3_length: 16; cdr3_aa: CASSPMGGGSNTEAFF
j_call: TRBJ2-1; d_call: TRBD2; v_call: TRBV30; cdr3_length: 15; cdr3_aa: CAWGSGTSGYNEQFF